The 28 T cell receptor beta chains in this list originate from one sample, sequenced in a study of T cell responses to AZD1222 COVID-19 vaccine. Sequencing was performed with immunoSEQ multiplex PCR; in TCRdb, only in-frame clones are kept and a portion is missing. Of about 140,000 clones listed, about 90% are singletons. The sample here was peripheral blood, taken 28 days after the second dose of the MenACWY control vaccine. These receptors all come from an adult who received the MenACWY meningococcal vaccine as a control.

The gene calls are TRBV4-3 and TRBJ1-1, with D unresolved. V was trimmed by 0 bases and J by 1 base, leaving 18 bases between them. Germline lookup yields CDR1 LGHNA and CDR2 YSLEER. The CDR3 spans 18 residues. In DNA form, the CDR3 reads TGCGCCAGCAGCCAAGACGAGGCGGTCAGGCGGCCGAACACTGAAGCTTTCTTT. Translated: CASSQDEAVRRPNTEAFF.

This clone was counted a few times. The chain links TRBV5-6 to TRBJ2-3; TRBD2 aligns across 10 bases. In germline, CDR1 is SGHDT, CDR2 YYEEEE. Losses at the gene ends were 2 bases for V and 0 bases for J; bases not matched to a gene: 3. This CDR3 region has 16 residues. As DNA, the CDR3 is TGTGCCAGCAGCTTTAGCGGGGGGCCGAGCACAGATACGCAGTATTTT. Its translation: CASSFSGGPSTDTQYF.

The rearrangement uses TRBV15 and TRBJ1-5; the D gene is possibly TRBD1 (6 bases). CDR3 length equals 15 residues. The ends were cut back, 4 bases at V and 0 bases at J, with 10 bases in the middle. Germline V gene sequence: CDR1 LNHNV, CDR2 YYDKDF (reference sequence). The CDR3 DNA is TGTGCCACCAGCATCGGGGGGCATAGCAATCAGCCCCAGCATTTT. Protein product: CATSIGGHSNQPQHF.

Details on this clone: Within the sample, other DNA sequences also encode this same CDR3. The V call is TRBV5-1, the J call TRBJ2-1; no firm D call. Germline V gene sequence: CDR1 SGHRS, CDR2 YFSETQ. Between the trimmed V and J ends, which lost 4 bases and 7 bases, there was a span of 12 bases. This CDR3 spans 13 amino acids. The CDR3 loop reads CASSLAAENEQFF. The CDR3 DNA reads TGCGCCAGCAGCCTGGCCGCGGAGAATGAGCAGTTCTTC.

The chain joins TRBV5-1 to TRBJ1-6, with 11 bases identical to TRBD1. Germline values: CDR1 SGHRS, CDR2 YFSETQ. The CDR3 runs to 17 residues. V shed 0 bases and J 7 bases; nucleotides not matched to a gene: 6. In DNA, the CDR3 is TGCGCCAGCAGCTTGGCCCGGACAGGGGGCGCGAATTCACCCCTCCACTTT. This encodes CASSLARTGGANSPLHF.

CDR3: CASSSGGGTGVNYGYTF. The CDR3 DNA is TGTGCCAGCAGCTCAGGTGGGGGGACAGGGGTTAACTATGGCTACACCTTC. The V call is TRBV5-4, the J call TRBJ1-2; 10 bases agree with TRBD1. V lost 3 bases, J lost 1 base, and 9 bases stayed unmatched. Germline CDR1 reads SGHNT; CDR2 reads YYREEE (reference sequence). The CDR3 contains 17 residues.

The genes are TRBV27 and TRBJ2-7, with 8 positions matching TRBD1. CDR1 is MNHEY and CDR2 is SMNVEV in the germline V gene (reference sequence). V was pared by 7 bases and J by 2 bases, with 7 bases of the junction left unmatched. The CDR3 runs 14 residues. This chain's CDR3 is CASTATGAPYEQYF. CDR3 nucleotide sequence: TGTGCCAGCACCGCGACAGGGGCCCCCTACGAGCAGTACTTC.

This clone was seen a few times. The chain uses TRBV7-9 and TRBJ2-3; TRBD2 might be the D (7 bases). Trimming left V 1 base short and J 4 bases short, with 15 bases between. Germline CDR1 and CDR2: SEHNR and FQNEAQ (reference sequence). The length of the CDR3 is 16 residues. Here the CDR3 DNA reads TGTGCCAGCAGCTTAGGGGCGGGGGCAGTGGCAGATACGCAGTATTTT. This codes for CASSLGAGAVADTQYF.

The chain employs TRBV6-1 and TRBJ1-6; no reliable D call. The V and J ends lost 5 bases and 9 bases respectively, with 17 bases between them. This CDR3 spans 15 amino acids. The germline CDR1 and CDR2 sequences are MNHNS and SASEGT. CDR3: CASSPEYGSRSPLHF. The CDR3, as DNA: TGTGCCAGCAGTCCGGAGTACGGGTCACGTTCACCCCTCCACTTT.

CDR3 sequence (DNA): TGTGCCAGCAGCGGACAGGGTTTCGTGCAGTACTTC. Encoded protein: CASSGQGFVQYF. V usage is TRBV7-2 and J usage is TRBJ2-7, with TRBD1 matching 8 bases. The V and J ends lost 5 bases and 9 bases, in that order; junction bases with no gene match: 6. CDR3 length: 12 amino acids. Germline values: CDR1 SGHTA, CDR2 FQGNSA.

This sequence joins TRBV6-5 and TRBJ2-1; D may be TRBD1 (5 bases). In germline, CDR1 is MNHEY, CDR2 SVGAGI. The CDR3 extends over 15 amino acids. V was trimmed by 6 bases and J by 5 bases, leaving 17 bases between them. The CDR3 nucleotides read TGTGCCAGCAGCCGGACCGCAGGGATGGACAATGAGCAGTTCTTC. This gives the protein CASSRTAGMDNEQFF.

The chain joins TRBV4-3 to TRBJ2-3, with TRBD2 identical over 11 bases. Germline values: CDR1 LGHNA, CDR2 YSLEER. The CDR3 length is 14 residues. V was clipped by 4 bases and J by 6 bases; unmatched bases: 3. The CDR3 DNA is TGCGCCAGCAGCCTTAGCGGGAGGGTCGATACGCAGTATTTT. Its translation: CASSLSGRVDTQYF.

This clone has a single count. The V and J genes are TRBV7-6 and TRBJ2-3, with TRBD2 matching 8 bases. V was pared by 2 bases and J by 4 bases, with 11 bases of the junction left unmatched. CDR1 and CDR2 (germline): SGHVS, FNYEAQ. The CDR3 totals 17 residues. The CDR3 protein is CASSLTYAAGDPDTQYF. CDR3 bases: TGTGCCAGCAGCTTAACTTACGCAGCGGGAGACCCAGATACGCAGTATTTT.

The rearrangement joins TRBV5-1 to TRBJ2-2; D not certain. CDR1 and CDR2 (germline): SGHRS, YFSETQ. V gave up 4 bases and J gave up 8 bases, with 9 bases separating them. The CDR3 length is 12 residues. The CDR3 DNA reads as TGCGCCAGCAGCGACCCGGCGGGGGAGCTGTTTTTT. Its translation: CASSDPAGELFF.

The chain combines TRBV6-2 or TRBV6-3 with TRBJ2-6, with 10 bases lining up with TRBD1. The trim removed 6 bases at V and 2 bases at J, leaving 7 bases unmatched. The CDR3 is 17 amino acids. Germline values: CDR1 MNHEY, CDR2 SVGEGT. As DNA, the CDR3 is TGTGCCAGCAGCCCTCGACAGGGGGCTCCTGGGGCCAACGTCCTGACTTTC. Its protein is CASSPRQGAPGANVLTF.

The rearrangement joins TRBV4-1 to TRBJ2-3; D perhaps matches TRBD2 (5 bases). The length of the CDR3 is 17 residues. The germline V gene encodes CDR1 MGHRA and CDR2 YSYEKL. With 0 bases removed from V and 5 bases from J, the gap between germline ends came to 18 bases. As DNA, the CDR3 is TGCGCCAGCAGCCAAGAAAGGTCACCCTGGGAGAGAGATACGCAGTATTTT. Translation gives CASSQERSPWERDTQYF.

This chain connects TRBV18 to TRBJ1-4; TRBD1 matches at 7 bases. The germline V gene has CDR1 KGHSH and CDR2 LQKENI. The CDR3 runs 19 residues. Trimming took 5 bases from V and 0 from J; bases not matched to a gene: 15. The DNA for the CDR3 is TGTGCCAGCTCATCAGCCAGTCGACAGGGAATAGCAACTAATGAAAAACTGTTTTTT. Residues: CASSSASRQGIATNEKLFF.

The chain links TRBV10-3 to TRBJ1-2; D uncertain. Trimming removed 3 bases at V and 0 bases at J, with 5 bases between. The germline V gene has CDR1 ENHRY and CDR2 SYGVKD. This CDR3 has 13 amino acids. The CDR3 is CAISDVTNYGYTF. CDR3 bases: TGTGCCATCAGTGACGTCACTAACTATGGCTACACCTTC.

CDR3 sequence: CATSSRGYEQYF. The CDR3 region has the DNA TGTGCCACCAGTTCGAGGGGGTACGAGCAGTACTTC. The rearrangement links TRBV24-1 to TRBJ2-7; perhaps TRBD1 as D (6 bases). The CDR3 totals 12 residues. Trimming pared 6 bases from V and 4 bases from J, leaving 9 bases between. The germline CDR1 and CDR2 sequences are KGHDR and SFDVKD.

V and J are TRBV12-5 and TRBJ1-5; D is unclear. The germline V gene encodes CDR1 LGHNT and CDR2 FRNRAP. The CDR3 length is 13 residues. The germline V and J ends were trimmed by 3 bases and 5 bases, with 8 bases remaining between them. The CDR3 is CASGLDGDQPQHF. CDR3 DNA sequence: TGTGCTAGTGGTTTAGACGGAGATCAGCCCCAGCATTTT.

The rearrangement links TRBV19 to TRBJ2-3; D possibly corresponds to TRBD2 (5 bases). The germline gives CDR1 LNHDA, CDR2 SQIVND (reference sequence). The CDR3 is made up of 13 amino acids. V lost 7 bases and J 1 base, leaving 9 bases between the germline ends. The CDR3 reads CASTVGGTDTQYF. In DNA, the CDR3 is TGTGCCAGTACGGTGGGAGGCACAGATACGCAGTATTTT.

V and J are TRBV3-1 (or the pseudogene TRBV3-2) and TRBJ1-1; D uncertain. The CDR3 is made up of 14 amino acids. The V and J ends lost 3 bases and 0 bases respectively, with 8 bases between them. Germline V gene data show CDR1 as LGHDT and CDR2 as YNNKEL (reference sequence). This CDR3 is CASSQEYMNTEAFF. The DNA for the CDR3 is TGTGCCAGCAGCCAGGAGTACATGAACACTGAAGCTTTCTTT.

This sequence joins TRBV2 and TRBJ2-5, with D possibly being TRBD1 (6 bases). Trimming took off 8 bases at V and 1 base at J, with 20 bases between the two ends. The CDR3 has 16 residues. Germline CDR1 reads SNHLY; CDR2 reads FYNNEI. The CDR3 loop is CASRPTLTGSQETQYF. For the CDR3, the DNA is TGTGCCAGCCGACCGACTTTGACAGGAAGCCAAGAGACCCAGTACTTC.

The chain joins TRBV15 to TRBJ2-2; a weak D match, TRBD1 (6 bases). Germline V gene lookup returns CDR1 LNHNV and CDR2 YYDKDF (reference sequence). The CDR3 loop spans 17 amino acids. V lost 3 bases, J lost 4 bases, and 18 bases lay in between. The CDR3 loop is CATSRSAGRGGTGELFF. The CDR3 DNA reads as TGTGCCACCAGCAGGTCGGCAGGCCGAGGGGGCACCGGGGAGCTGTTTTTT.

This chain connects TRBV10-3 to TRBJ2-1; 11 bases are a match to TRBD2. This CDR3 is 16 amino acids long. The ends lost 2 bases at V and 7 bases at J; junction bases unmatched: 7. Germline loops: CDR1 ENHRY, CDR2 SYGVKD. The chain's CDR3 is CAISEVAGGLSNEQFF. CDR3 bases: TGTGCCATCAGTGAGGTAGCGGGGGGGTTAAGTAATGAGCAGTTCTTC.

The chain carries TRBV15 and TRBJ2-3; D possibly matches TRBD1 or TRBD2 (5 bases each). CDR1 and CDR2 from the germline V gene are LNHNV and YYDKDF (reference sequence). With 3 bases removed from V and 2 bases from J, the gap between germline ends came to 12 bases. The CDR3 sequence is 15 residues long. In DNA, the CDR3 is TGTGCCACCAGCAGGGGGGACGGAACCACAGATACGCAGTATTTT. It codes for CATSRGDGTTDTQYF.

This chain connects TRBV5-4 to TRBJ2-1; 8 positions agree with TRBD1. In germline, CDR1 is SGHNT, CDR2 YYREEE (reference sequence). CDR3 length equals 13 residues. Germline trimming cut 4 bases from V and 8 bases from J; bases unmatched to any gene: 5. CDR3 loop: CASSIGQGDEQFF. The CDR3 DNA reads TGTGCCAGCAGCATCGGACAGGGCGATGAGCAGTTCTTC. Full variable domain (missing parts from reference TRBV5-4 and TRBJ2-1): ETGVTQSPTHLIKTRGQQVTLRCSSQSGHNTVSWYQQALGQGPQFIFQYYREEENGRGNFPPRFSGLQFPNYSSELNVNALELDDSALYLCASSIGQGDEQFFGPGTRLTVL.

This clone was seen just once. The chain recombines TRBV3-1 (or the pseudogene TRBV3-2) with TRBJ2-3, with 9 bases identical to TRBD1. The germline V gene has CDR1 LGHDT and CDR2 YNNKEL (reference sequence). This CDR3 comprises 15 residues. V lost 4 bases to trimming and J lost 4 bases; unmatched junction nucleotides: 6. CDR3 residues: CASSRSDRGADTQYF. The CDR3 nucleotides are TGTGCCAGCAGCCGTTCGGACAGGGGCGCAGATACGCAGTATTTT.